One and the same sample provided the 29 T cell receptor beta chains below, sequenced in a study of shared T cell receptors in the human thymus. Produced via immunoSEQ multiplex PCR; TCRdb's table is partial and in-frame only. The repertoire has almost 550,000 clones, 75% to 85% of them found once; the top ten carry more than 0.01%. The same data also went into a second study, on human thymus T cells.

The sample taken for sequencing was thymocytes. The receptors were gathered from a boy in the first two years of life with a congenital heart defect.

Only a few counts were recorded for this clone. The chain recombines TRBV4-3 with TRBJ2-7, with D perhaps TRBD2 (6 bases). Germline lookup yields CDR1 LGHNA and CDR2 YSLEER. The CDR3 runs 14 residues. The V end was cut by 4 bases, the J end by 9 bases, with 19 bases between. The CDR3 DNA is TGCGCCAGCAGCCCCGAGGGGACTCAAACCGGGCAGTACTTC. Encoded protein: CASSPEGTQTGQYF.

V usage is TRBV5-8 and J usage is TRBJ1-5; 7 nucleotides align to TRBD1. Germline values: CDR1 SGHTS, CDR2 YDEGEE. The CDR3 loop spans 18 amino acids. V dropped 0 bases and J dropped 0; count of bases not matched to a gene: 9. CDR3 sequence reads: CASSLVTLDRPSNQPQHF. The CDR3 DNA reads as TGTGCCAGCAGCTTGGTAACTTTGGACAGGCCTAGCAATCAGCCCCAGCATTTT.

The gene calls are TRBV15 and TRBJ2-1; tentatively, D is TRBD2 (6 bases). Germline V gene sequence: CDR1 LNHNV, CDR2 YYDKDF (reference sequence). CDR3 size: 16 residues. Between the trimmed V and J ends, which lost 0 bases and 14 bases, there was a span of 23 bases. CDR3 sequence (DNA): TGTGCCACCAGCAGAGAGGGCGGGGCAAAAAAGGAAGAGGAGTTCTTC. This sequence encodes CATSREGGAKKEEEFF.

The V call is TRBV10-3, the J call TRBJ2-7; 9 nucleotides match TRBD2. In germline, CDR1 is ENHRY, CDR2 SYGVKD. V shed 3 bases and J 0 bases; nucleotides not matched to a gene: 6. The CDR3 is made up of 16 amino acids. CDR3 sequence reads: CAISDGTSSTSYEQYF. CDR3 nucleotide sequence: TGTGCCATCAGTGACGGGACTAGCTCTACCTCCTACGAGCAGTACTTC.

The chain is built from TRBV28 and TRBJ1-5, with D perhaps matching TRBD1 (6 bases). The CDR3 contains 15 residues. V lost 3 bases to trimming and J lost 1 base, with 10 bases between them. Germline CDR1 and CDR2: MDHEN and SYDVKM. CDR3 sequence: CASSLGGGSNQPQHF. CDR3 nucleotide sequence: TGTGCCAGCAGTTTGGGAGGGGGGAGCAATCAGCCCCAGCATTTT.

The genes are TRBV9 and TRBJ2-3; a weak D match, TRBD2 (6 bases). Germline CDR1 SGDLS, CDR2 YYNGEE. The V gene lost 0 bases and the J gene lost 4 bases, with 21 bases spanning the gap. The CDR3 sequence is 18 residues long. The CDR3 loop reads CASSVGGGVAEAPDTQYF. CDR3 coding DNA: TGTGCCAGCAGCGTAGGAGGTGGGGTAGCGGAGGCCCCAGATACGCAGTATTTT.

CDR3 in DNA: TGTGCCAGCAGCGCTGTTCCGGGACACCCGTCAACTAATGAAAAACTGTTTTTT. The encoded protein is CASSAVPGHPSTNEKLFF. The chain has TRBV9 and TRBJ1-4; possible D gene TRBD1, 6 bases. The V gene lost 3 bases and the J gene lost 0 bases, with 18 bases spanning the gap. The CDR3 consists of 18 residues. Germline V CDR1 and CDR2: SGDLS, YYNGEE.

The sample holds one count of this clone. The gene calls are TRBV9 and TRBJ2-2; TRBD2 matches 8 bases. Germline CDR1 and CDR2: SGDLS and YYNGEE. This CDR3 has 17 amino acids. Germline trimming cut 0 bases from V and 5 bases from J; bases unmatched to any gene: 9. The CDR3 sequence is CASSVAGGGVGTGELFF. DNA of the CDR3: TGTGCCAGCAGCGTAGCCGGGGGGGGCGTAGGGACCGGGGAGCTGTTTTTT.

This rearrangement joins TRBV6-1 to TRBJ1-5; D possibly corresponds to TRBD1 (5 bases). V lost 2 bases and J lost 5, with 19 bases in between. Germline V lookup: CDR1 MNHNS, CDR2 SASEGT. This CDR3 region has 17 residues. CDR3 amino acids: CASSEPPAWRDYQPQHF. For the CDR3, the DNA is TGTGCCAGCAGTGAACCACCGGCGTGGAGGGACTATCAGCCCCAGCATTTT.

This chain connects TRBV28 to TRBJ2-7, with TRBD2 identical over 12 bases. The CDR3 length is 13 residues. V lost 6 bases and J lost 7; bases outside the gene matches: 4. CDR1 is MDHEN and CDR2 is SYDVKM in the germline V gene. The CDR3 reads CASRQGLAGEQYF. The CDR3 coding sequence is TGTGCCAGCAGACAGGGACTAGCGGGTGAGCAGTACTTC. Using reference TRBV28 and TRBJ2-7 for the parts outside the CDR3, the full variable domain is DVKVTQSSRYLVKRTGEKVFLECVQDMDHENMFWYRQDPGLGLRLIYFSYDVKMKEKGDIPEGYSVSREKKERFSLILESASTNQTSMYLCASRQGLAGEQYFGPGTRLTVT.

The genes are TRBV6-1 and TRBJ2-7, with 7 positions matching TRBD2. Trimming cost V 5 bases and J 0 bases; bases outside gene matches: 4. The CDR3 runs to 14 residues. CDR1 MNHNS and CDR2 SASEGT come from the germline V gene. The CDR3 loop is CASSSGASSYEQYF. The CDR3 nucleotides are TGTGCCAGCAGTAGCGGGGCTAGCTCCTACGAGCAGTACTTC.

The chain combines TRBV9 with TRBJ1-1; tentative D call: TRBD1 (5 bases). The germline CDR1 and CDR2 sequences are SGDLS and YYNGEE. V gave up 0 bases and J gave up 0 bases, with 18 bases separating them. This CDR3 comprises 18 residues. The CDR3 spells CASSVGGGGRGMNTEAFF. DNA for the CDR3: TGTGCCAGCAGCGTAGGGGGCGGGGGTCGTGGAATGAACACTGAAGCTTTCTTT.

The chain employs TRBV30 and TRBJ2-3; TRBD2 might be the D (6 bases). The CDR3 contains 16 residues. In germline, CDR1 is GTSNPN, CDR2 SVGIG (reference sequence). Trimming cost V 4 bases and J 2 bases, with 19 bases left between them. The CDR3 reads CAWTEKAGSHTDTQYF. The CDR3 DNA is TGTGCCTGGACAGAGAAGGCGGGAAGTCACACAGATACGCAGTATTTT.

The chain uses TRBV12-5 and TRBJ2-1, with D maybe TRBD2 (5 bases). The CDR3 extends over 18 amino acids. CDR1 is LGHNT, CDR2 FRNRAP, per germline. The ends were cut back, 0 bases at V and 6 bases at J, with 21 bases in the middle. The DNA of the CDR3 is TGTGCTAGTGGTTTGGTAGACTCCTTACCCTCTGAGGGCAATGAGCAGTTCTTC. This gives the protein CASGLVDSLPSEGNEQFF.

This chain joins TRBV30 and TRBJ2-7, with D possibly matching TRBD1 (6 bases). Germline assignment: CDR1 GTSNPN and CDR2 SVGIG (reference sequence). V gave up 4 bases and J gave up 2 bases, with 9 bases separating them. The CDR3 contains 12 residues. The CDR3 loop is CAWTGAPYEQYF. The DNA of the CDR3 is TGTGCCTGGACAGGGGCCCCCTACGAGCAGTACTTC.

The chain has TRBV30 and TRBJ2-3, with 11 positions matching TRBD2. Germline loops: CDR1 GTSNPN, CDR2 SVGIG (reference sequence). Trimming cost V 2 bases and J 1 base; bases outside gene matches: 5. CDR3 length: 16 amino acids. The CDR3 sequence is CAWSPRLAGRTDTQYF. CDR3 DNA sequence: TGTGCCTGGAGTCCTCGACTAGCGGGGCGCACAGATACGCAGTATTTT.

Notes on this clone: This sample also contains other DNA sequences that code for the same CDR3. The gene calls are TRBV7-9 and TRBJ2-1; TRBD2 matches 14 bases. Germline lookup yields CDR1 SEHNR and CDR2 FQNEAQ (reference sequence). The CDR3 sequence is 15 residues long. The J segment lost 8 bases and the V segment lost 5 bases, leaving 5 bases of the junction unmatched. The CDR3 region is CASSLGLAGVHEQFF. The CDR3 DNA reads TGTGCCAGCAGCCTGGGACTAGCGGGAGTACATGAGCAGTTCTTC.

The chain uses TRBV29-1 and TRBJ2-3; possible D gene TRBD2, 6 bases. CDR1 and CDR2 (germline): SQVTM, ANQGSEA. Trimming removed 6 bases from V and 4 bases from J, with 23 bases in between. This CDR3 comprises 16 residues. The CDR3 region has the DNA TGCAGCGTAGGAACCGGGAGCCGTGAGCCCGCAGATACGCAGTATTTT. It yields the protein CSVGTGSREPADTQYF.

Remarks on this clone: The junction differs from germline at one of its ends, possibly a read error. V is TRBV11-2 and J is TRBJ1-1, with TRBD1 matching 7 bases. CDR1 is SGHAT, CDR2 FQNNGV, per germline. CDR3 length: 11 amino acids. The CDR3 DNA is TGTGCCAGCAGCTTACAGGGGGGCCCTATCTTT. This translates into CASSLQGGPIF.

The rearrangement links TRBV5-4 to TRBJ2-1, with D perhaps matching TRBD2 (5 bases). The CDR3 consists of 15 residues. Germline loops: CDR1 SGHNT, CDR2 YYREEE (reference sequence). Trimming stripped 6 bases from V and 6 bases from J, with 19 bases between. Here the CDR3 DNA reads TGTGCCAGCACCATAGGGTGGGAGACGGGCAATGAGCAGTTCTTC. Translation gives CASTIGWETGNEQFF.

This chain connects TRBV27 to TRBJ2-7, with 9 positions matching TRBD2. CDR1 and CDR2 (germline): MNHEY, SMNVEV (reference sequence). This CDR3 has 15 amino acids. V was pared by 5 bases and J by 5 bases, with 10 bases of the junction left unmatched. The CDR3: CASSLLAGVINEQYF. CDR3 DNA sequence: TGTGCCAGCAGTCTATTAGCGGGAGTGATCAACGAGCAGTACTTC.

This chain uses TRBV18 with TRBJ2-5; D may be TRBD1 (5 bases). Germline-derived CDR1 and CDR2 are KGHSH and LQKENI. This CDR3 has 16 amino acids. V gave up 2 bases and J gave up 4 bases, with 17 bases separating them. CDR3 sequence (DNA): TGTGCCAGCTCACCAGACAAGGCAGGGTTGGGAGAGACCCAGTACTTC. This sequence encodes CASSPDKAGLGETQYF.

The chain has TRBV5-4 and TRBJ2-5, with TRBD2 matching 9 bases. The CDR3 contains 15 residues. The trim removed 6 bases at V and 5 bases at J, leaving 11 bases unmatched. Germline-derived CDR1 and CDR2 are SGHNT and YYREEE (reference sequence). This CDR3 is CASTVGREGPETQYF. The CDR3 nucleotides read TGTGCCAGCACTGTTGGGCGGGAGGGCCCCGAGACCCAGTACTTC.

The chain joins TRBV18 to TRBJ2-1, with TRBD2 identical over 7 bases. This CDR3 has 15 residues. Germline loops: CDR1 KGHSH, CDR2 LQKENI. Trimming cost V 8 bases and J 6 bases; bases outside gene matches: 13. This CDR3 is CASRAGAGALNEQFF. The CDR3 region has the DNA TGTGCCAGCCGGGCCGGGGCGGGAGCGCTCAATGAGCAGTTCTTC.

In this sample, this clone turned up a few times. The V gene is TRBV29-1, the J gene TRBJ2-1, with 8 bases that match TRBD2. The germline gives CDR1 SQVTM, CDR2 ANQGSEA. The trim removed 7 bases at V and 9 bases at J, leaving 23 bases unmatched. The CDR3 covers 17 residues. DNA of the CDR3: TGCAGCGCGACACTAGCGGAAGGAGGGCCTAGCGGGTGTGAGCAGTTCTTC. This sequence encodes CSATLAEGGPSGCEQFF.

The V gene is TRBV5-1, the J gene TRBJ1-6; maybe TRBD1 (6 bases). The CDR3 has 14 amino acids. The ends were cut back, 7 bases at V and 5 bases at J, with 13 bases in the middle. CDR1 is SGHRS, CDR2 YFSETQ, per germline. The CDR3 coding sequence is TGCGCCAGCTCCCGGGACACCGATAATTCACCCCTCCACTTT. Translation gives CASSRDTDNSPLHF.

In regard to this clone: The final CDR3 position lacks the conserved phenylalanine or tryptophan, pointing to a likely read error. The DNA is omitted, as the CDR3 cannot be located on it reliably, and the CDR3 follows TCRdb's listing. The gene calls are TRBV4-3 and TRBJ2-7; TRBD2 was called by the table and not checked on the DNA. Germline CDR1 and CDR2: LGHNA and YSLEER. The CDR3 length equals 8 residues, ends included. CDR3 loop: CASSQATL.

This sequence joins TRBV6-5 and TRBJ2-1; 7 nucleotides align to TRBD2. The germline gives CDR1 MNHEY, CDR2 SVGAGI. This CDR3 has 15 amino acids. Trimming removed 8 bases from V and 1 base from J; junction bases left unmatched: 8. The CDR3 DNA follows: TGTGCCAGCGGACTAGATGGGCATTCCTACAATGAGCAGTTCTTC. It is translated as CASGLDGHSYNEQFF.

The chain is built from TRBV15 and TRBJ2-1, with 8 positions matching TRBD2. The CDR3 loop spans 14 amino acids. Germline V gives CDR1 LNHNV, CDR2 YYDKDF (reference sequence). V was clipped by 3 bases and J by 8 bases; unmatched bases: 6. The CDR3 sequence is CATSRGLVGDEQFF. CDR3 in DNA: TGTGCCACCAGCAGGGGACTAGTAGGGGATGAGCAGTTCTTC. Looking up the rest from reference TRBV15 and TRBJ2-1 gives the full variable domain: DAMVIQNPRYQVTQFGKPVTLSCSQTLNHNVMYWYQQKSSQAPKLLFHYYDKDFNNEADTPDNFQSRRPNTSFCFLDIRSPGLGDTAMYLCATSRGLVGDEQFFGPGTRLTVL.